Shown below are 2 T cell receptor beta chains from a single sample sequenced in a study of cytomegalovirus exposure and HLA in healthy donors. This PCR relied on a set of 60 Vbeta primers and 13 Jbeta primers. Clones were sequenced by immunoSEQ multiplex PCR, and TCRdb holds only the in-frame ones, with some missing. The sample has 150,000 to 200,000 clones; roughly 78% are singletons. Sequenced: PBMCs. These receptors all stem from a woman in her fifties or sixties in good health and CMV-seropositive.

The genes are TRBV30 and TRBJ2-7; the D gene is possibly TRBD1 (6 bases). The CDR3 has 14 residues. CDR1 is GTSNPN and CDR2 is SVGIG in the germline V gene (reference sequence). V was shortened by 0 bases and J by 4 bases, with 13 bases between the two germline ends. This CDR3 reads CAWSVGQGRYEQYF. The CDR3 coding sequence is TGTGCCTGGAGTGTGGGTCAGGGGCGGTACGAGCAGTACTTC.

The chain is built from TRBV30 and TRBJ1-2; tentative D call: TRBD1 (5 bases). Germline V gene data show CDR1 as GTSNPN and CDR2 as SVGIG (reference sequence). Trimming cost V 2 bases and J 4 bases, with 11 bases left between them. The CDR3 runs to 13 residues. The CDR3 nucleotides read TGTGCCTGGAGTTTGGGGGGGGGCTATGGCTACACCTTC. Protein sequence: CAWSLGGGYGYTF.